A selection of T cell receptor beta chains follows, all from one sample in a study of metastatic and nonmetastatic thyroid tumors. Through MiXCR, TCRdb re-clonotyped the PCR reads. The sample lists more than 25,000 clones, under 14% occurring once. Sample: blood. Every receptor here comes from a female donor with papillary thyroid cancer or a benign thyroid nodule (not recorded which). Some clones in this sample may be carry-over from other donors' samples. Both conserved end residues are part of each CDR3. A D gene is named only where the DNA matches it firmly. Rows give clone size only sometimes, using once, few, many, or a class for an expanded clone.

>TRBD2|TRBV5-4|many|TRBJ2-5
CASSWTSGTVLGETQYF
TGTGCCAGCAGCTGGACTAGCGGGACGGTTCTGGGGGAGACCCAGTACTTC
>-|TRBV28|few|TRBJ2-2
CASIGVPGELFF
TGTGCCAGCATTGGGGTCCCCGGGGAGCTGTTTTTT
>-|TRBV7-2|many|TRBJ2-7
CASSIGYEQYF
TGTGCCAGCAGTATAGGGTACGAGCAGTACTTC
>-|TRBV2|many|TRBJ1-1
CASSRERNTEAFF
TGTGCCAGCAGCCGGGAGAGGAACACTGAAGCTTTCTTT
>-|TRBV28|many|TRBJ1-4
CASSLGGQPEKLFF
TGTGCCAGCAGTTTGGGTGGACAGCCAGAAAAACTGTTTTTT
>-|TRBV5-1|-|TRBJ2-1
CASSLVWTANYNEQFF
TGCGCCAGCAGCTTGGTGTGGACCGCAAATTACAATGAGCAGTTCTTC
>-|TRBV4-3|many|TRBJ1-2
CASSQDGVRGYTF
TGCGCCAGCAGCCAAGATGGGGTGCGCGGCTACACCTTC
>TRBD1|TRBV28|-|TRBJ1-2
CASTSQGTGYTF
TGTGCCAGCACCTCACAGGGGACTGGCTACACCTTC
>-|TRBV3-1|many|TRBJ1-1
CASSQVFWTEAFF
TGTGCCAGCAGCCAAGTTTTTTGGACTGAAGCTTTCTTT
>TRBD2|TRBV20-1|-|TRBJ2-2
CSARDSGRDTGELFF
TGCAGTGCTAGGGATTCCGGGAGGGACACCGGGGAGCTGTTTTTC
>TRBD2|TRBV5-6|many|TRBJ2-7
CASSHMTSGSRSDEQYF
TGTGCCAGCAGCCATATGACTAGCGGGAGTAGGAGCGACGAGCAGTACTTC
>TRBD1|TRBV12-3/TRBV12-4|many|TRBJ2-4
CASSLGQGHAKNIQYF
TGTGCCAGCAGCCTGGGACAGGGGCACGCCAAAAACATTCAGTACTTC
>TRBD2|TRBV20-1|many|TRBJ2-1
CSLSRTSFDNEQFF
TGCAGCCTTTCGCGGACTAGTTTTGACAATGAGCAGTTCTTC
>-|TRBV12-3/TRBV12-4|many|TRBJ2-3
CASSLASGGTQYF
TGTGCCAGCAGTCTAGCCTCCGGAGGTACGCAGTATTTT
>-|TRBV12-5|-|TRBJ1-5
CASGSYGPQHF
TGTGCTAGTGGTTCCTACGGGCCCCAGCATTTT
>-|TRBV18|many|TRBJ2-7
CASSPRDSLSSYEQYF
TGTGCCAGCTCACCGAGGGACTCTTTAAGCTCCTACGAGCAGTACTTC
>TRBD2|TRBV27|many|TRBJ2-7
CASSLVPAGGDEQYF
TGTGCCAGCAGTTTAGTGCCAGCGGGAGGCGACGAGCAGTACTTC
>-|TRBV11-3|many|TRBJ2-3
CASSLVAITDTQYF
TGTGCCAGCAGCTTAGTAGCGATCACAGATACGCAGTATTTT
>-|TRBV7-2|many|TRBJ2-7
CASSLRQSYEQYF
TGTGCCAGCAGCTTAAGGCAGTCCTACGAGCAGTACTTC
>-|TRBV6-1|many|TRBJ2-3
CASRVAFETDTQYF
TGTGCCAGCAGAGTAGCGTTCGAGACAGATACGCAGTATTTT
>-|TRBV12-3/TRBV12-4|-|TRBJ2-7
CASSPRASYEQYF
TGTGCCAGCAGCCCCAGGGCTTCCTACGAGCAGTACTTC
>-|TRBV19|many|TRBJ1-5
CASSIDGGNQPQHF
TGTGCCAGTAGTATAGACGGGGGAAATCAGCCCCAGCATTTT
>-|TRBV4-3|many|TRBJ1-4
CASCRLGATNEKLFF
TGCGCCAGCTGCCGTTTGGGCGCAACTAATGAAAAACTGTTTTTT
>TRBD2|TRBV11-2|-|TRBJ2-7
CASSLWTSGANSYEQYF
TGTGCCAGCAGCTTATGGACTAGCGGGGCGAACTCCTACGAGCAGTACTTC
>-|TRBV28|many|TRBJ1-1
CASSTAQGKAFF
TGTGCCAGCAGTACGGCCCAGGGAAAAGCTTTCTTT
>-|TRBV7-2|-|TRBJ1-1
CASSKDQGTEAFF
TGTGCCAGCAGCAAGGATCAGGGCACTGAAGCTTTCTTT
>-|TRBV20-1|many|TRBJ2-4
CSAGNRDPKNIQYF
TGCAGTGCTGGAAACAGGGATCCCAAAAACATTCAGTACTTC
>-|TRBV20-1|many|TRBJ2-1
CSAIHSDYNEQFF
TGCAGTGCCATCCACAGCGACTACAATGAGCAGTTCTTC
>-|TRBV2|few|TRBJ2-1
CASRGNIRNEQFF
TGTGCCAGCAGGGGAAATATCCGGAATGAGCAGTTCTTC
>TRBD2|TRBV29-1|many|TRBJ2-5
CSVGGTSGSETQYF
TGCAGCGTTGGAGGGACTAGCGGGAGTGAGACCCAGTACTTC
>-|TRBV11-3|many|TRBJ1-2
CASSLDPGSYTF
TGTGCCAGCAGCTTAGATCCCGGAAGCTACACCTTC
>TRBD2|TRBV9|many|TRBJ2-1
CASSVVTGPGTSGSVQFF
TGTGCCAGCAGCGTAGTTACGGGGCCCGGGACTAGCGGAAGCGTGCAGTTCTTC
>-|TRBV28|many|TRBJ1-2
CASSLGDYGYTF
TGTGCCAGCAGTTTAGGGGATTATGGCTACACCTTC
>-|TRBV4-3|-|TRBJ2-4
CASNPGRITTEDIQYF
TGCGCCAGCAACCCGGGTCGGATCACCACAGAGGACATTCAGTACTTC
>-|TRBV20-1|few|TRBJ2-1
CSASALADYNEQFF
TGCAGTGCTAGCGCGCTAGCAGACTACAATGAGCAGTTCTTC
>-|TRBV9|many|TRBJ2-1
CASSPRTQEHEQFF
TGTGCCAGCAGCCCACGGACTCAAGAGCATGAGCAGTTCTTC
>-|TRBV11-2|-|TRBJ2-2
CASSLQGGTGELFF
TGTGCCAGCAGCTTACAGGGAGGCACCGGGGAGCTGTTTTTT
>TRBD1|TRBV29-1|many|TRBJ2-7
CSVPSRTGVDEQYF
TGCAGCGTCCCGAGCCGGACAGGGGTGGACGAGCAGTACTTC
>-|TRBV11-2|once|TRBJ2-7
CASSPNGGAPPCSYEQYF
TGTGCCAGCAGTCCAAACGGGGGTGCACCTCCGTGCTCCTACGAGCAGTACTTC
>TRBD2|TRBV4-3|many|TRBJ2-5
CASSQEGLAGGPQETQYF
TGCGCCAGCAGCCAAGAGGGACTAGCGGGAGGGCCCCAAGAGACCCAGTACTTC
>TRBD1|TRBV29-1|many|TRBJ1-4
CSAGTGDEKLFF
TGCAGCGCAGGGACAGGGGATGAAAAACTGTTTTTT
>TRBD2|TRBV27|many|TRBJ2-3
CASSWTSGRASRDTQYF
TGTGCCAGCAGTTGGACTAGCGGGAGGGCCTCGCGAGATACGCAGTATTTT
>-|TRBV18|many|TRBJ1-2
CASSPLRDGAGSGYTF
TGTGCCAGCTCACCCCTCCGGGACGGAGCTGGATCTGGCTACACCTTC
>-|TRBV24-1|-|TRBJ2-3
CATSDSDSPSTDTQYF
TGTGCCACCAGTGACTCGGACTCCCCTAGCACAGATACGCAGTATTTT
>-|TRBV6-2/TRBV6-3|many|TRBJ2-1
CASSYSMGDTYNEQFF
TGTGCCAGCAGTTACTCGATGGGGGACACCTACAATGAGCAGTTCTTC
>TRBD1|TRBV5-6|many|TRBJ2-7
CASSAGQGAYEQYF
TGTGCCAGCAGCGCCGGACAGGGCGCCTACGAGCAGTACTTC
>-|TRBV24-1|-|TRBJ1-2
CATSDTDRPNYGYTF
TGTGCCACCAGTGATACGGACAGACCTAACTATGGCTACACCTTC
>-|TRBV28|many|TRBJ2-2
CASSLSSEQASIGSGELFF
TGTGCCAGCAGTTTATCTTCCGAACAGGCGTCAATAGGATCTGGGGAGCTGTTTTTT
>-|TRBV15|many|TRBJ2-3
CATSRDRESDTQYF
TGTGCCACCAGCAGAGATCGTGAGTCAGATACGCAGTATTTT
>TRBD1|TRBV30|many|TRBJ2-7
CAWSSPRDRPYEQYF
TGTGCCTGGAGTTCCCCGAGGGACAGGCCCTACGAGCAGTACTTC